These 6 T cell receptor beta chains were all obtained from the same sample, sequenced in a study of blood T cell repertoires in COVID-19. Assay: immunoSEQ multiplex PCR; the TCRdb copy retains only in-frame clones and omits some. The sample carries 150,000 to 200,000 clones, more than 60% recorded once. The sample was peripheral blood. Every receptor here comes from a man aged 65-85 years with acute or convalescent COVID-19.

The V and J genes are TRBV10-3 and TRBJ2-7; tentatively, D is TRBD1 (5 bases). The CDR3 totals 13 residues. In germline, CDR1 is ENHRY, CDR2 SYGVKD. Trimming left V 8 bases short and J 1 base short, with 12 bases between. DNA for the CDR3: TGTGCCATCGGTCCTCAGGGATCCTACGAGCAGTACTTC. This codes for CAIGPQGSYEQYF.

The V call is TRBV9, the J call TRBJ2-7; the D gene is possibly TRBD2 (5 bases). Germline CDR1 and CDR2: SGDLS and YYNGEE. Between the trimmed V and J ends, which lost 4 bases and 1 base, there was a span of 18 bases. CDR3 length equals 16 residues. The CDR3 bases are TGTGCCAGCAGCCCGAGGGAGAGGGCGATTTCCTACGAGCAGTACTTC. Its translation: CASSPRERAISYEQYF.

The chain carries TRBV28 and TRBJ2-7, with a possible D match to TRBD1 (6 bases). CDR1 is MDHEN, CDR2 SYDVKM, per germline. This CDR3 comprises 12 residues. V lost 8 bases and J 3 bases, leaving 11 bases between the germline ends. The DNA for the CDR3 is TGTGCCAGCGGCGAACAGGGCTACGAGCAGTACTTC. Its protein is CASGEQGYEQYF.

CDR3 coding DNA: TGTGCCAGCAGCTTATTTCAGGGAAACACTGAAGCTTTCTTT. Amino acid sequence: CASSLFQGNTEAFF. The chain couples TRBV7-9 to TRBJ1-1; TRBD1 is a possible D gene (5 bases). Germline CDR1 reads SEHNR; CDR2 reads FQNEAQ (reference sequence). The CDR3 is 14 residues long. V was trimmed by 2 bases and J by 2 bases, leaving 9 bases between them.

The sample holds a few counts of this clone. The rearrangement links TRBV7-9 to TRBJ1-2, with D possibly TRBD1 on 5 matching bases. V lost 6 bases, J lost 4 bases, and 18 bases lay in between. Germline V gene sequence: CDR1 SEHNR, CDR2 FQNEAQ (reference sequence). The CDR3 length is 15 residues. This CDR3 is CASSPIGGDSYGYTF. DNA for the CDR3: TGTGCCAGCAGTCCTATCGGGGGAGATAGCTATGGCTACACCTTC. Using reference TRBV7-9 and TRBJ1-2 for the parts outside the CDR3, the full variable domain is DTGVSQNPRHKITKRGQNVTFRCDPISEHNRLYWYRQTLGQGPEFLTYFQNEAQLEKSRLLSDRFSAERPKGSFSTLEIQRTEQGDSAMYLCASSPIGGDSYGYTFGSGTRLTVV.

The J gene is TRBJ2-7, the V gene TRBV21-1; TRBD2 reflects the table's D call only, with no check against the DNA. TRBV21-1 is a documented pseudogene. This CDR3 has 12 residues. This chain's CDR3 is CASAPRTYEQYF. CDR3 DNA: TGTGCCAGCGCGCCAAGAACCTACGAGCAGTACTTC.